The 21 T cell receptor beta chains below come from one sample, sequenced in a study of T-cell memory formation after mild COVID-19. TCRdb passed the 5' RACE reads through MiXCR, listing each CDR3 protein once. This sample carries fewer than 600,000 distinct CDR3 sequences, about 20% of them seen once, and the ten largest clones take roughly 8.1%. Specimen: PBMCs or a T cell subset sorted from them (not recorded which). Receptor source: an adult woman who had mild COVID-19 (a few samples of this study predate the infection). Cell type and time point are not known.

A few counts support this clonotype. The chain couples TRBV4-1 to TRBJ2-2, with 8 bases matching TRBD2. The CDR3 sequence is 20 residues long. Germline lookup yields CDR1 MGHRA and CDR2 YSYEKL. Trimming removed 4 bases from V and 5 bases from J; junction bases left unmatched: 21. The DNA for the CDR3 is TGCGCCAGCAGCCTTTACCCTGGGGTAATAGCGGGACCAGATACCGGGGAGCTGTTTTTT. Translation gives CASSLYPGVIAGPDTGELFF.

The table lists this clonotype with a few counts. The chain employs TRBV3-1 and TRBJ1-3; 7 bases fit TRBD1. Germline CDR1 is LGHDT and CDR2 is YNNKEL (reference sequence). The CDR3 spans 15 residues. V was clipped by 1 base and J by 5 bases; unmatched bases: 5. Here the CDR3 DNA reads TGTGCCAGCAGCCAAGTCGGGACAGCCCGAAACACCATATATTTT. It translates to CASSQVGTARNTIYF.

The chain uses TRBV6-2 or TRBV6-3 and TRBJ2-1, with 11 nucleotides matching TRBD1. The CDR3 has 14 residues. CDR1 and CDR2 from the germline V gene are MNHEY and SVGEGT. With V trimmed by 6 bases and J by 7 bases, 5 bases remained unmatched. This CDR3 is CASRAGTGGNEQFF. In nucleotides, the CDR3 is TGTGCCAGCAGGGCCGGGACAGGGGGGAATGAGCAGTTCTTC.

This chain connects TRBV5-1 to TRBJ1-1, with D unclear. The CDR3 has 15 amino acids. The V end lost 0 bases, the J end lost 4 bases, and 13 bases lay between the germline ends. The germline V gene has CDR1 SGHRS and CDR2 YFSETQ. DNA of the CDR3: TGCGCCAGCAGCTTGGACAGCGCGCTGGGCACTGAAGCTTTCTTT. Amino acid sequence: CASSLDSALGTEAFF.

This clonotype was found a few times. The gene calls are TRBV7-9 and TRBJ2-3; weak D call: TRBD1 (6 bases). This CDR3 is built from 17 residues. Trimming removed 1 base from V and 2 bases from J, with 16 bases in between. In germline, CDR1 is SEHNR, CDR2 FQNEAQ (reference sequence). CDR3 amino acids: CASSLGVTGAFTDTQYF. The CDR3 DNA follows: TGTGCCAGCAGCTTAGGAGTGACAGGTGCATTCACAGATACGCAGTATTTT.

This sequence joins TRBV6-6 and TRBJ1-2; maybe TRBD1 (5 bases). V was trimmed by 4 bases and J by 5 bases, leaving 17 bases between them. This CDR3 spans 15 amino acids. Germline lookup yields CDR1 MNHNY and CDR2 SVGAGI (reference sequence). This chain's CDR3 is CASSSPERRTYGYTF. In DNA form, the CDR3 reads TGTGCCAGCAGTTCCCCGGAGCGAAGGACATATGGCTACACCTTC.

CDR3 coding DNA: TGTGCCAGCACCTCGGGACAGGGGGCGAGAGAGCAGTACTTC. Translated: CASTSGQGAREQYF. The chain employs TRBV12-3 or TRBV12-4 and TRBJ2-7; TRBD1 matches at 12 bases. After removal of 7 bases from V and 7 bases from J, the junction contained 8 bases not matched to a gene. This CDR3 has 14 residues.

This clonotype was picked up a small number of times. This chain links TRBV6-5 with TRBJ2-3; 8 nucleotides line up with TRBD1. This CDR3 is built from 15 residues. The germline gives CDR1 MNHEY, CDR2 SVGAGI. J gave up 5 bases and V 7 bases, and 11 bases lay outside the gene matches. The CDR3 DNA follows: TGTGCCAGCACTTGGGGTCCGACAGGGGAAGATACGCAGTATTTT. Protein: CASTWGPTGEDTQYF.

In its sample, this clonotype was seen a few times. The chain's CDR3 is CASSQGRQGWETQYF. The CDR3 DNA follows: TGTGCCAGCAGCCAAGGACGACAGGGATGGGAGACCCAGTACTTC. This sequence joins TRBV14 and TRBJ2-5; TRBD1 agrees at 7 bases. The CDR3 totals 15 residues. Germline loops: CDR1 SGHDN, CDR2 FVKESK. V lost 1 base to trimming and J lost 5 bases; unmatched junction nucleotides: 7.

This rearrangement joins TRBV3-1 to TRBJ1-2, with 8 bases identical to TRBD1. Trimming cost V 4 bases and J 4 bases; bases outside gene matches: 8. This CDR3 has 15 residues. Germline V gene sequence: CDR1 LGHDT, CDR2 YNNKEL (reference sequence). CDR3 region: CASSPQGGSSYGYTF. The DNA for the CDR3 is TGTGCCAGCAGCCCACAGGGGGGGTCATCCTATGGCTACACCTTC.

Many counts were recorded for this clonotype. The chain recombines TRBV7-2 with TRBJ1-5; perhaps TRBD1 as D (5 bases). V shed 1 base and J shed 1 base, with 8 bases lying between them. This CDR3 contains 15 residues. Germline V gene sequence: CDR1 SGHTA, CDR2 FQGNSA. Written as DNA, the CDR3 is TGTGCCAGCAGCTTAGAGGGGTTGAGCAATCAGCCCCAGCATTTT. This encodes CASSLEGLSNQPQHF.

This clonotype was seen more than once but under ten times. The chain joins TRBV6-1 to TRBJ2-7; D is undetermined. The germline V gene has CDR1 MNHNS and CDR2 SASEGT. V shed 7 bases and J shed 2 bases, with 15 bases lying between them. There are 14 residues in the CDR3. The CDR3 bases are TGTGCCAGCATGGATTCATCTTCACCCTACGAGCAGTACTTC. Its protein product is CASMDSSSPYEQYF.

J is TRBJ2-3 and V is TRBV10-3; D is uncertain. Germline CDR1 is ENHRY and CDR2 is SYGVKD. The CDR3 runs 14 residues. The ends were cut back, 0 bases at V and 4 bases at J, with 8 bases in the middle. This CDR3 reads CAISESWVPDTQYF. The CDR3 bases are TGTGCCATCAGTGAGTCCTGGGTGCCAGATACGCAGTATTTT.

This clonotype was seen more than once but under ten times. The rearrangement links TRBV6-5 to TRBJ1-5; perhaps TRBD1 as D (5 bases). Germline assignment: CDR1 MNHEY and CDR2 SVGAGI. V lost 5 bases, J lost 2 bases, and 13 bases lay in between. This CDR3 spans 15 amino acids. The CDR3 nucleotides read TGTGCCAGCAGTCGGGCCCCGGGGGGCAATCAGCCCCAGCATTTT. As protein: CASSRAPGGNQPQHF.

This clonotype was detected a few times. The chain recombines TRBV5-1 with TRBJ1-1; D is uncertain. This CDR3 comprises 14 residues. Germline loops: CDR1 SGHRS, CDR2 YFSETQ. V dropped 1 base and J dropped 0 bases, with 7 bases sitting between them. The CDR3 spells CASSLTTLNTEAFF. CDR3 nucleotide sequence: TGCGCCAGCAGCTTGACAACGCTGAACACTGAAGCTTTCTTT.

This clonotype was picked up a small number of times. V gene TRBV24-1 combines with J gene TRBJ2-1; 8 bases line up with TRBD1. This CDR3 region has 17 residues. J gave up 4 bases and V 3 bases, and 10 bases lay outside the gene matches. The germline V gene has CDR1 KGHDR and CDR2 SFDVKD. In nucleotides, the CDR3 is TGTGCCACCAGTGATCCTTCAGGACAGGGATCTTACAATGAGCAGTTCTTC. Translation gives CATSDPSGQGSYNEQFF.

This clonotype showed up just a few times. The chain uses TRBV5-1 and TRBJ2-5, with D perhaps being TRBD1 or TRBD2 (5 bases each). Germline assignment: CDR1 SGHRS and CDR2 YFSETQ. The CDR3 runs to 14 residues. V gave up 2 bases and J gave up 5 bases, with 13 bases separating them. CDR3 region: CASSFRDGPETQYF. Written as DNA, the CDR3 is TGCGCCAGCAGCTTCAGGGACGGGCCCGAGACCCAGTACTTC.

The gene calls are TRBV4-3 and TRBJ1-2, with D unresolved. This CDR3 is 11 amino acids long. CDR1 is LGHNA and CDR2 is YSLEER in the germline V gene. V lost 5 bases and J 8 bases, leaving 9 bases between the germline ends. CDR3 sequence (DNA): TGCGCCAGCAGCGCCAGTGGCGGCTACACCTTC. It specifies CASSASGGYTF.

V gene TRBV29-1 combines with J gene TRBJ2-7, with TRBD1 matching 10 bases. The V and J ends lost 6 bases and 2 bases, in that order; junction bases with no gene match: 13. CDR1 and CDR2 from the germline V gene are SQVTM and ANQGSEA. The CDR3 loop spans 16 amino acids. CDR3 sequence reads: CSVAGTGARVAYEQYF. The CDR3 coding sequence is TGCAGCGTGGCCGGGACAGGGGCCCGAGTAGCCTACGAGCAGTACTTC.

This clonotype showed up just a few times. The CDR3 bases are TGTGCCAGCAGCTTATCGGACGACAGGGGGATTTCACCCCTCCACTTT. This translates into CASSLSDDRGISPLHF. The chain carries TRBV7-9 and TRBJ1-6; 9 positions agree with TRBD1. V dropped 2 bases and J dropped 9; count of bases not matched to a gene: 8. Germline CDR1 is SEHNR and CDR2 is FQNEAQ (reference sequence). CDR3 length: 16 residues.

The chain links TRBV7-6 to TRBJ2-3, with D hard to call. The CDR3 runs to 13 residues. Germline V gene data show CDR1 as SGHVS and CDR2 as FNYEAQ. Deletions cut 0 bases from V and 6 bases from J, with 7 bases between. The CDR3 loop reads CASSLAGVDTQYF. CDR3 coding DNA: TGTGCCAGCAGCTTAGCCGGAGTCGATACGCAGTATTTT.